What follows are 17 T cell receptor beta chains derived from one specimen sequenced in a study of T-cell memory formation after mild COVID-19 (dated by TCRdb to about 2021). The library was obtained by 5' RACE. The instrument was an Illumina NovaSeq 6000. TCRdb cleaned the public reads at Q25 with fastp, built clones with MiXCR and kept in-frame beta chains. Merged by CDR3 protein, the rows form single entries marked with the most common genes and DNA. Across this sample there are 35,000 to 50,000 distinct CDR3 sequences, with 6.6% seen only once. The biggest ten clones account for about 0.8% of the sample. The material sequenced was PBMCs or a T cell subset sorted from them (not recorded which). The receptors here all came from an adult who had mild COVID-19 (a few samples of this study predate the infection). The sample titles of this study are shuffled in the database, so cell type and time point are left out.

This clonotype came up a few times. This sequence joins TRBV12-3 or TRBV12-4 and TRBJ2-1, with D maybe TRBD1 (6 bases). V was pared by 5 bases and J by 4 bases, with 15 bases between. This CDR3 has 15 residues. CDR3 DNA: TGTGCCAGCAGTGTTATGGACAGTTTTTACAATGAGCAGTTCTTC. This gives the protein CASSVMDSFYNEQFF.

This clonotype was counted ten times or more. The chain couples TRBV7-9 to TRBJ2-5; D is undetermined. Deletions cut 3 bases from V and 5 bases from J, with 7 bases between. The germline gives CDR1 SEHNR, CDR2 FQNEAQ (reference sequence). The CDR3 sequence is 12 residues long. The CDR3 region is CASSLGFETQYF. The CDR3 DNA is TGTGCCAGCAGCTTGGGGTTTGAGACCCAGTACTTC.

V is TRBV5-1 and J is TRBJ2-2; 10 nucleotides line up with TRBD2. The CDR3 runs 17 residues. The germline CDR1 and CDR2 sequences are SGHRS and YFSETQ. V was clipped by 4 bases and J by 6 bases; unmatched bases: 12. Here the CDR3 DNA reads TGCGCCAGCAGCGCTAGCGGGAGCCCGACTAGGGCCGGGGAGCTGTTTTTT. The encoded protein is CASSASGSPTRAGELFF.

Only a few counts were recorded for this clonotype. The genes are TRBV7-2 and TRBJ2-1; D unclear. The V gene's germline CDR1 is SGHTA and CDR2 FQGNSA. V was trimmed by 0 bases and J by 0 bases, leaving 6 bases between them. This CDR3 is built from 15 residues. CDR3: CASSLAPSSYNEQFF. As DNA, the CDR3 is TGTGCCAGCAGCTTAGCGCCTAGCTCCTACAATGAGCAGTTCTTC.

This clonotype has at least ten counts. The chain joins TRBV5-1 to TRBJ2-3, with 12 positions matching TRBD2. From germline, CDR1 is SGHRS and CDR2 YFSETQ. Trimming removed 4 bases from V and 1 base from J; junction bases left unmatched: 4. The CDR3 loop spans 16 amino acids. CDR3 sequence: CASSITSGGRTDTQYF. CDR3 nucleotides: TGCGCCAGCAGCATCACTAGCGGGGGGCGCACAGATACGCAGTATTTT.

This clonotype has a count of ten or more. The gene calls are TRBV14 and TRBJ2-1; TRBD2 agrees at 9 bases. Germline CDR1 and CDR2: SGHDN and FVKESK. The V segment lost 1 base and the J segment 5 bases; nucleotides outside the gene matches: 6. The CDR3 consists of 16 residues. The CDR3 spells CASSQGISGRNNEQFF. DNA for the CDR3: TGTGCCAGCAGCCAAGGAATTAGCGGGAGAAACAATGAGCAGTTCTTC.

The V gene is TRBV18, the J gene TRBJ1-1, with unresolved D. CDR1 and CDR2 (germline): KGHSH, LQKENI. The germline V and J ends were trimmed by 5 bases and 5 bases, with 27 bases remaining between them. The CDR3 length is 18 residues. The CDR3 region is CASSSIRGPPNSDTEAFF. For the CDR3, the DNA is TGTGCCAGCTCAAGTATACGAGGACCACCTAATTCGGATACTGAAGCTTTCTTT.

There are a few counts of this clonotype. CDR3 loop: CAISDPNQPQHF. The CDR3 coding sequence is TGTGCCATCAGCGACCCTAATCAGCCCCAGCATTTT. This chain connects TRBV10-3 to TRBJ1-5; D unclear. This CDR3 spans 12 amino acids. V lost 6 bases and J 4 bases, leaving 7 bases between the germline ends. Germline CDR1 ENHRY, CDR2 SYGVKD.

A few counts support this clonotype. The chain recombines TRBV11-2 with TRBJ1-1; no clear D gene. CDR3 length equals 14 residues. Germline-derived CDR1 and CDR2 are SGHAT and FQNNGV. V dropped 2 bases and J dropped 4 bases, with 11 bases sitting between them. The chain's CDR3 is CASSLQVAGTEAFF. In DNA, the CDR3 is TGTGCCAGCAGCTTACAGGTGGCCGGCACTGAAGCTTTCTTT. Supplemented by reference TRBV11-2 and TRBJ1-1, the full variable domain reads EAGVAQSPRYKIIEKRQSVAFWCNPISGHATLYWYQQILGQGPKLLIQFQNNGVVDDSQLPKDRFSAERLKGVDSTLKIQPAKLEDSAVYLCASSLQVAGTEAFFGQGTRLTVV.

This clonotype was detected many times. The J gene is TRBJ2-1, the V gene TRBV20-1, with TRBD1 identical over 7 bases. Losses at the gene ends were 5 bases for V and 7 bases for J; bases not matched to a gene: 8. CDR3 length equals 13 residues. The germline gives CDR1 DFQATT, CDR2 SNEGSKA (reference sequence). CDR3 in DNA: TGCAGTGCTCCAGACAGGGCTACGAATGAGCAGTTCTTC. It is translated as CSAPDRATNEQFF.

The chain has TRBV19 and TRBJ2-7, with 10 bases aligning to TRBD1. The J segment lost 3 bases and the V segment lost 5 bases, leaving 7 bases of the junction unmatched. CDR3 length equals 15 residues. CDR1 is LNHDA, CDR2 SQIVND, per germline (reference sequence). The CDR3 nucleotides are TGTGCCAGTAGTCTCCGGTGGACAGGGGGCTACGAGCAGTACTTC. Amino acid sequence: CASSLRWTGGYEQYF.

Regarding this clonotype: A much more abundant neighbour one base away suggests this may be a read error. The CDR3 loop is CASSYSGRGNNEQFF. The CDR3 nucleotides are TGTGCCAGCAGCTATAGCGGGAGAGGAAACAATGAGCAGTTCTTC. The rearrangement joins TRBV7-2 to TRBJ2-1, with 9 positions matching TRBD2. This CDR3 spans 15 amino acids. Germline V gene lookup returns CDR1 SGHTA and CDR2 FQGNSA. Losses at the gene ends were 4 bases for V and 5 bases for J; bases not matched to a gene: 6.

In its sample, this clonotype was seen a few times. The chain is built from TRBV24-1 and TRBJ2-6, with D hard to call. Germline assignment: CDR1 KGHDR and CDR2 SFDVKD. The CDR3 runs to 17 residues. The V gene lost 3 bases and the J gene lost 4 bases, with 15 bases spanning the gap. The CDR3 sequence: CATSDPPGSGGANVLTF. Written as DNA, the CDR3 is TGTGCCACCAGTGATCCCCCGGGTTCGGGCGGGGCCAACGTCCTGACTTTC.

This clonotype was counted at least ten times. This chain connects TRBV5-6 to TRBJ2-7, with D unclear. The germline gives CDR1 SGHDT, CDR2 YYEEEE. V was cut by 1 base and J by 5 bases, with 16 bases left in between. This CDR3 is built from 15 residues. The CDR3 is CASSLLVASSHEQYF. CDR3 coding DNA: TGTGCCAGCAGCTTGTTAGTGGCCAGCAGCCACGAGCAGTACTTC.

The sample holds many counts of this clonotype. J is TRBJ2-7 and V is TRBV12-3 or TRBV12-4; D is ambiguous. This CDR3 region has 15 residues. V lost 3 bases and J 2 bases, leaving 14 bases between the germline ends. CDR3 DNA: TGTGCCAGCAGTTTCTCCCGAAACCCCACCTACGAGCAGTACTTC. Protein product: CASSFSRNPTYEQYF.

In its sample, this clonotype was seen many times. The chain joins TRBV18 to TRBJ2-5; weak D call: TRBD1 (5 bases). The CDR3 is made up of 16 amino acids. The V end lost 0 bases, the J end lost 5 bases, and 16 bases lay between the germline ends. Germline V CDR1 and CDR2: KGHSH, LQKENI. The CDR3 spells CASSPPEAGSRETQYF. Here the CDR3 DNA reads TGTGCCAGCTCACCACCTGAGGCAGGGTCGAGGGAGACCCAGTACTTC.

This clonotype was counted ten times or more. This rearrangement joins TRBV18 to TRBJ2-3; D remains ambiguous. The V end was cut by 2 bases, the J end by 6 bases, with 15 bases between. The length of the CDR3 is 15 residues. Germline CDR1 KGHSH, CDR2 LQKENI. The CDR3 DNA reads as TGTGCCAGCTCACCAAGTGCCGGGCCCACCGATACGCAGTATTTT. This codes for CASSPSAGPTDTQYF.